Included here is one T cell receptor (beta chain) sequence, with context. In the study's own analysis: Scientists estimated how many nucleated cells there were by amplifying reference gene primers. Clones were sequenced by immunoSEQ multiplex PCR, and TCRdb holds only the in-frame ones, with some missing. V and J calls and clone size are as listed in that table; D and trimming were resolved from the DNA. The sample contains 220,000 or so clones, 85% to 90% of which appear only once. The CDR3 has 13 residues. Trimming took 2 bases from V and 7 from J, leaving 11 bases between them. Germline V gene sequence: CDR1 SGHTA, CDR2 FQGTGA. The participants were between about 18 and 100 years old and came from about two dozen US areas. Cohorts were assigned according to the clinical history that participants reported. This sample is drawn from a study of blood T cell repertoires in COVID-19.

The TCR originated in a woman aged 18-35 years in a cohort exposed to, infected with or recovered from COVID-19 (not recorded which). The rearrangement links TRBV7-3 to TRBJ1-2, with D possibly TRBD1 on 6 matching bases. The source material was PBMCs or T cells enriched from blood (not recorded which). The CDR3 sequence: CASSLAGGLGYTF. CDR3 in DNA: TGTGCCAGCAGCTTAGCTGGGGGCCTTGGCTACACCTTC.